A selection of T cell receptor beta chains follows, all from one sample in a study of spatial heterogeneity in lung cancer. MiXCR was run by TCRdb on the 5' RACE reads, yielding one entry per CDR3 protein. The sample contains roughly 17,000 distinct CDR3 sequences, more than 8.5% of which appear only once. The material sequenced was PBMCs, taken at follow-up. These receptors were collected from a female donor with early-stage non-small cell lung cancer. Each CDR3 is given with its conserved first and last residue. Each record gives: clone size, D gene, V gene, J gene, CDR3 protein, CDR3 DNA. The D gene is left open where the match is weak. Clone sizes are given selectively: once, few, many, or a class where the clone is expanded.

size: many; D: .; V: TRBV19; J: TRBJ2-3; CDR3: CASSIHASTDTQYF; DNA: TGTGCCAGTAGTATCCACGCTAGCACAGATACGCAGTATTTT
size: few; D: TRBD2; V: TRBV12-3/TRBV12-4; J: TRBJ2-4; CDR3: CASSSYYGGAENIQYF; DNA: TGTGCCAGCAGTTCCTACTACGGGGGGGCCGAGAACATTCAGTACTTC
size: many; D: TRBD2; V: TRBV28; J: TRBJ2-1; CDR3: CASVSGRAHNEQFF; DNA: TGTGCCAGCGTTAGCGGGAGGGCCCACAATGAGCAGTTCTTC
size: many; D: .; V: TRBV20-1; J: TRBJ2-1; CDR3: CSAEVSGHLTEQFF; DNA: TGCAGTGCTGAAGTTTCGGGACACCTTACAGAGCAGTTCTTC
size: many; D: .; V: TRBV23-1; J: TRBJ1-5; CDR3: CASSQCETLSNQPQHF; DNA: TGCGCCAGCAGTCAATGCGAGACACTTAGCAATCAGCCCCAGCATTTT
size: many; D: .; V: TRBV7-9; J: TRBJ2-7; CDR3: CASSFRDKAYEQYF; DNA: TGTGCCAGCAGCTTTCGGGACAAAGCCTACGAGCAGTACTTC
size: many; D: TRBD2; V: TRBV19; J: TRBJ2-3; CDR3: CASSIWTRSTDTQYF; DNA: TGTGCCAGTAGTATATGGACTAGGAGCACAGATACGCAGTATTTT
size: .; D: TRBD2; V: TRBV19; J: TRBJ2-1; CDR3: CASNAGTSGSGRYNEQFF; DNA: TGTGCCAGTAATGCCGGGACTAGCGGGAGTGGGCGATACAATGAGCAGTTCTTC
size: many; D: .; V: TRBV18; J: TRBJ2-1; CDR3: CASSPQTSGGYNEQFF; DNA: TGTGCCAGCTCACCACAGACCAGTGGAGGGTACAATGAGCAGTTCTTC
size: many; D: TRBD2; V: TRBV28; J: TRBJ2-2; CDR3: CASSPYPSRGAKNTGELFF; DNA: TGTGCCAGCAGTCCATACCCCTCGCGGGGGGCTAAGAACACCGGGGAGCTGTTTTTT
size: .; D: TRBD1; V: TRBV12-3/TRBV12-4; J: TRBJ2-5; CDR3: CASSLKGAGETQYF; DNA: TGTGCCAGCAGTTTAAAGGGGGCTGGGGAGACCCAGTACTTC
size: many; D: .; V: TRBV19; J: TRBJ1-6; CDR3: CASTGQRSYNSPLHF; DNA: TGTGCCAGTACGGGGCAACGCTCCTATAATTCACCCCTCCACTTT
size: many; D: .; V: TRBV21-1; J: TRBJ2-7; CDR3: CASSKIPRGPTYEQYF; DNA: TGTGCCAGCAGCAAAATCCCCCGCGGCCCAACCTACGAGCAGTACTTC
size: many; D: TRBD1; V: TRBV15; J: TRBJ2-3; CDR3: CATRTDRGGTDTQYF; DNA: TGTGCCACCAGGACCGACAGGGGTGGAACAGATACGCAGTATTTT
size: few; D: TRBD2; V: TRBV10-1; J: TRBJ2-3; CDR3: CASGSGGTDTQYF; DNA: TGCGCCAGCGGTAGCGGGGGTACAGATACGCAGTATTTT
size: many; D: .; V: TRBV5-1; J: TRBJ1-1; CDR3: CASSIGLGTEAFF; DNA: TGCGCCAGCAGCATAGGCTTAGGGACTGAAGCTTTCTTT
size: many; D: .; V: TRBV5-1; J: TRBJ2-1; CDR3: CASSLAGQGRNEQFF; DNA: TGCGCCAGCAGCTTGGCGGGGCAGGGCCGCAATGAGCAGTTCTTC
size: many; D: .; V: TRBV19; J: TRBJ1-1; CDR3: CASNGRENTEAFF; DNA: TGTGCCAGTAATGGACGGGAGAACACTGAAGCTTTCTTT
size: many; D: .; V: TRBV29-1; J: TRBJ2-3; CDR3: CSVGTLQDTQYF; DNA: TGCAGCGTTGGCACCCTGCAAGATACGCAGTATTTT
size: many; D: .; V: TRBV7-3; J: TRBJ1-1; CDR3: CASRHEGGRGTEAFF; DNA: TGTGCCAGCAGACACGAGGGCGGTCGGGGCACTGAAGCTTTCTTT
size: .; D: .; V: TRBV12-3/TRBV12-4; J: TRBJ1-1; CDR3: CASSPTTGRLLMNTEAFF; DNA: TGTGCCAGCAGTCCAACCACGGGGAGGCTCTTGATGAACACTGAAGCTTTCTTT